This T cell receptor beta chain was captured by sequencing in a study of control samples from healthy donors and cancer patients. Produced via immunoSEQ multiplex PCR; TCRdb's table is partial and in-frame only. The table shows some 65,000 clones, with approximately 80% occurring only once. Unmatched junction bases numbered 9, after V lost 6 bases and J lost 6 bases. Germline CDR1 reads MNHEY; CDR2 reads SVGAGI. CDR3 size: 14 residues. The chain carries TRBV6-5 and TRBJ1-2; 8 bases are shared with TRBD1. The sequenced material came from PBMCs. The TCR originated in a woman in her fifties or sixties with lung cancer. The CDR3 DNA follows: TGTGCCAGCAGGATGACAGGGGCCCTAGATGGCTACACCTTC. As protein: CASRMTGALDGYTF.